This TCR beta chain originates from a study of technical replicates of blood from four donors. Libraries were prepared by immunoSEQ multiplex PCR; TCRdb keeps only in-frame clonotypes and omits some of them. The sample yields 70,000 to 90,000 clones, around nine tenths seen once. V was pared by 1 base and J by 5 bases, with 10 bases between. In germline, CDR1 is MNHEY, CDR2 SMNVEV (reference sequence). There are 14 residues in the CDR3. This receptor was obtained from a human donor in good health. The sequenced material came from T cells isolated from PBMCs. The chain employs TRBV27 and TRBJ2-3; no definite D call. CDR3 loop: CASSLFPSLDTQYF. Written as DNA, the CDR3 is TGTGCCAGCAGTTTATTTCCTAGTTTAGATACGCAGTATTTT.